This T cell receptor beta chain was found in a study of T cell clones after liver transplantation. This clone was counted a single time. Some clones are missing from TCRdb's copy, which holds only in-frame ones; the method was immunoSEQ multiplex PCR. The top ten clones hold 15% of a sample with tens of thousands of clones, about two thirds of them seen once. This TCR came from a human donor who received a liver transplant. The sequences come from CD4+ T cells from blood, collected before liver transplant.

CDR3 DNA sequence: TGTGCCAGCAGCTTGGGACAGAGTAGTGCAACTAATGAAAAACTGTTTTTT. Protein: CASSLGQSSATNEKLFF. The chain recombines TRBV5-4 with TRBJ1-4; perhaps TRBD1 as D (5 bases). This CDR3 has 17 residues. Between the trimmed V and J ends, which lost 0 bases and 0 bases, there was a span of 12 bases. CDR1 and CDR2 from the germline V gene are SGHNT and YYREEE (reference sequence).